Listed below are T cell receptor beta chains from one sample, sequenced in a study of blood T cell repertoires in COVID-19. Measured with immunoSEQ multiplex PCR; TCRdb has only the in-frame clones, and not every one. The profile shows 200,000 or so clones, 70% to 90% of them singletons. Sequencing was carried out using peripheral blood. These receptors came from a woman in her seventies with active or convalescent COVID-19. Both conserved end residues are part of each CDR3. D genes are given only for firm matches. The listing skips clone size in some rows; elsewhere it reads once, few, many or a size class.

>TRBV6-2/TRBV6-3|once|TRBJ2-7|TRBD1
TGTGCCAGCAGTAACCCCCGGGACAGGCCCTACGAGCAGTACTTC
CASSNPRDRPYEQYF
>TRBV7-2|once|TRBJ1-5|.
TGTGCCAGCAGCTTAGTTAGCCAGTTAGATCAGCCCCAGCATTTT
CASSLVSQLDQPQHF
>TRBV2|.|TRBJ2-7|TRBD2
TGTGCCAGCAGTGAACTAGCGGATTATTACGAGCAGTACTTC
CASSELADYYEQYF
>TRBV28|few|TRBJ1-6|TRBD1
TGTGCCAGCACAAGACAGGGTAATTCACCCCTCCACTTT
CASTRQGNSPLHF
>TRBV28|.|TRBJ2-3|TRBD1
TGTGCCAGCAGTTTGCAGGGGGCAGATACGCAGTATTTT
CASSLQGADTQYF
>TRBV5-6|.|TRBJ2-7|TRBD2
TGTGCCAGCAGCCGACGGGCTAGCGGGTTCCAAGGCGAGCAGTACTTC
CASSRRASGFQGEQYF
>TRBV25-1|.|TRBJ1-4|TRBD1
TGTGCCAGCAGTGAATCGGCGGGACAGGGTGAAAAACTGTTTTTT
CASSESAGQGEKLFF
>TRBV6-2/TRBV6-3|.|TRBJ1-6|.
TGTGCCAGCAGTTACATAGGGGTTTCACCCCTCCACTTT
CASSYIGVSPLHF
>TRBV4-2|.|TRBJ2-6|.
TGTGCCAGCAGCCAAGTTTCGTCGGGCTCTGGGGCCAACGTCCTGACTTTC
CASSQVSSGSGANVLTF
>TRBV20-1|.|TRBJ2-5|TRBD1
TGCAGTGCTAGTCCGGGACAGATCCAAGAGACCCAGTACTTC
CSASPGQIQETQYF
>TRBV27|.|TRBJ2-7|.
TGTGCCAGCAGTTCCAGTCTAGCCCGCCGGAGTTTGGGGGAGCAGTACTTC
CASSSSLARRSLGEQYF